A single sample gave rise to the 11 T cell receptor beta chains below, sequenced in a study of shared clonotypes between healthy human individuals. Sequencing was performed with immunoSEQ multiplex PCR; in TCRdb, only in-frame clones are kept and a portion is missing. The table includes 630,000 or so clones, roughly 98% detected once. CD45RO-negative, CCR7-positively selected cells formed the naive CD8 fraction, excluding terminally differentiated effector memory CD45RA+ cells. The sample comprised naive CD8+ T cells sorted from blood. The origin of the receptors is a man aged 25-45 years in good health.

The chain links TRBV7-8 to TRBJ2-3, with D uncertain. The ends were cut back, 4 bases at V and 6 bases at J, with 11 bases in the middle. Germline values: CDR1 SGHVS, CDR2 FQNEAQ. The CDR3 has 13 amino acids. The CDR3 DNA follows: TGTGCCAGCAGCTCCGAGCTTGTGGATACGCAGTATTTT. This encodes CASSSELVDTQYF.

The chain has TRBV5-1 and TRBJ1-4; 7 positions agree with TRBD1. The length of the CDR3 is 15 residues. Germline V gene lookup returns CDR1 SGHRS and CDR2 YFSETQ. After removal of 4 bases from V and 3 bases from J, the junction contained 6 bases not matched to a gene. The CDR3 bases are TGCGCCAGCAGCGGGAGGGGGCAGGCTAATGAAAAACTGTTTTTT. It translates to CASSGRGQANEKLFF. Combining the CDR3 with reference TRBV5-1 and TRBJ1-4 gives the whole variable domain KAGVTQTPRYLIKTRGQQVTLSCSPISGHRSVSWYQQTPGQGLQFLFEYFSETQRNKGNFPGRFSGRQFSNSRSEMNVSTLELGDSALYLCASSGRGQANEKLFFGSGTQLSVL.

This chain links TRBV25-1 with TRBJ2-2, with D unresolved. The CDR3 covers 11 residues. Trimming removed 5 bases from V and 4 bases from J, with 2 bases in between. Looked up from germline, CDR1 is MGHDK and CDR2 is SYGVNS. Written as DNA, the CDR3 is TGTGCCAGCAGTACCACCGGGGAGCTGTTTTTT. Protein sequence: CASSTTGELFF.

V usage is TRBV7-9 and J usage is TRBJ2-7; TRBD2 aligns across 9 bases. This CDR3 is built from 15 residues. CDR1 and CDR2 from the germline V gene are SEHNR and FQNEAQ (reference sequence). The V and J ends lost 6 bases and 1 base, in that order; junction bases with no gene match: 7. CDR3 nucleotides: TGTGCCAGCAGTACTAGCGGGCCGATTTCCTACGAGCAGTACTTC. Translation: CASSTSGPISYEQYF. Combining the CDR3 with reference TRBV7-9 and TRBJ2-7 gives the whole variable domain DTGVSQNPRHKITKRGQNVTFRCDPISEHNRLYWYRQTLGQGPEFLTYFQNEAQLEKSRLLSDRFSAERPKGSFSTLEIQRTEQGDSAMYLCASSTSGPISYEQYFGPGTRLTVT.

The gene calls are TRBV6-1 and TRBJ2-1; possible D gene TRBD2, 6 bases. The V end lost 2 bases, the J end lost 6 bases, and 14 bases lay between the germline ends. This CDR3 comprises 15 residues. The germline V gene has CDR1 MNHNS and CDR2 SASEGT. Here the CDR3 reads CASSEWVRDANEQFF. The DNA for the CDR3 is TGTGCCAGCAGTGAATGGGTGCGGGACGCCAATGAGCAGTTCTTC.

CDR3 sequence reads: CASSEEGLGEKLFF. CDR3 DNA sequence: TGTGCCAGCAGTGAAGAAGGGTTAGGCGAAAAACTGTTTTTT. The gene calls are TRBV2 and TRBJ1-4; D is ambiguous. CDR3 length: 14 residues. V was pared by 1 base and J by 8 bases, with 11 bases between. The germline V gene has CDR1 SNHLY and CDR2 FYNNEI.

The chain combines TRBV19 with TRBJ2-1; tentatively, D is TRBD2 (5 bases). With 3 bases removed from V and 10 bases from J, the gap between germline ends came to 7 bases. There are 11 residues in the CDR3. Germline V gene data show CDR1 as LNHDA and CDR2 as SQIVND (reference sequence). The CDR3 region is CASSIGGEQFF. The CDR3 nucleotides are TGTGCCAGTAGTATCGGCGGGGAGCAGTTCTTC.

CDR3 loop: CASSDWEQPQHF. The DNA for the CDR3 is TGTGCCAGCAGTGACTGGGAACAGCCCCAGCATTTT. The V call is TRBV2, the J call TRBJ1-5, with no clear D. Germline V gives CDR1 SNHLY, CDR2 FYNNEI. The CDR3 consists of 12 residues. V was cut by 3 bases and J by 7 bases, with 7 bases left in between. Together with reference TRBV2 and TRBJ1-5, the CDR3 gives the full variable domain: EPEVTQTPSHQVTQMGQEVILRCVPISNHLYFYWYRQILGQKVEFLVSFYNNEISEKSEIFDDQFSVERPDGSNFTLKIRSTKLEDSAMYFCASSDWEQPQHFGDGTRLSIL.

The V call is TRBV5-1, the J call TRBJ2-7, with TRBD2 matching over 10 bases. The CDR3 runs 14 residues. CDR1 is SGHRS, CDR2 YFSETQ, per germline. V was pared by 2 bases and J by 7 bases, with 6 bases of the junction left unmatched. The CDR3 here is CASSLSGRANEQYF. CDR3 bases: TGCGCCAGCAGCTTAAGCGGGAGGGCGAATGAGCAGTACTTC. Drawing the rest from reference TRBV5-1 and TRBJ2-7, the complete variable domain is KAGVTQTPRYLIKTRGQQVTLSCSPISGHRSVSWYQQTPGQGLQFLFEYFSETQRNKGNFPGRFSGRQFSNSRSEMNVSTLELGDSALYLCASSLSGRANEQYFGPGTRLTVT.

The chain joins TRBV5-1 to TRBJ1-2; D is uncertain. The CDR3 covers 15 residues. The germline V and J ends were trimmed by 4 bases and 8 bases, with 21 bases remaining between them. Germline values: CDR1 SGHRS, CDR2 YFSETQ. The CDR3 protein is CASSLDLGRPGGYTF. In DNA form, the CDR3 reads TGCGCCAGCAGCCTGGACCTCGGACGGCCGGGAGGCTACACCTTC. The full variable domain, in which reference TRBV5-1 and TRBJ1-2 provide the parts outside the CDR3, is KAGVTQTPRYLIKTRGQQVTLSCSPISGHRSVSWYQQTPGQGLQFLFEYFSETQRNKGNFPGRFSGRQFSNSRSEMNVSTLELGDSALYLCASSLDLGRPGGYTFGSGTRLTVV.

The V call is TRBV5-1, the J call TRBJ2-5, with TRBD1 matching 8 bases. The germline CDR1 and CDR2 sequences are SGHRS and YFSETQ. The V gene end was trimmed by 1 base and the J gene end by 5 bases; junction bases not matched to a gene: 4. The CDR3 consists of 14 residues. In DNA form, the CDR3 reads TGCGCCAGCAGCTTGAGGACAGGGTTGGAGACCCAGTACTTC. Encoded protein: CASSLRTGLETQYF.